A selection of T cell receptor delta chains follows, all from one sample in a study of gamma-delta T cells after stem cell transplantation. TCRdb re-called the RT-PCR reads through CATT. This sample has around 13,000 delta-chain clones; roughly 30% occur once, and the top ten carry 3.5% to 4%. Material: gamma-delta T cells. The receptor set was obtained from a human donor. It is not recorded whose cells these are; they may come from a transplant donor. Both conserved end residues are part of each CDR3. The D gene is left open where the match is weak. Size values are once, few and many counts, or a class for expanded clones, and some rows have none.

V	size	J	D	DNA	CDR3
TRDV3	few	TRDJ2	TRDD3	TGTGCCTTACTTGGCCTTCCCCGGAGGGGATACCTAACCTTGACAGCACAACTCTTCTTT	CALLGLPRRGYLTLTAQLFF
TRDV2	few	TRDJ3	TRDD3	TGTGCCTGTGACTGGGGGATACGCTGGGACACCCGACAGATGTTTTTC	CACDWGIRWDTRQMFF
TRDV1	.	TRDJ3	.	TGTGCTCTTGGGGAAACTACCCGATGGGACACCCGACAGATGTTTTTC	CALGETTRWDTRQMFF
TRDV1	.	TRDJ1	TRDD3	TGTGCTCTTGGGCTCCCGGGTTCCCACACCCAATGGGGGATACTGTTGTTTCATAAACTCATCTTT	CALGLPGSHTQWGILLFHKLIF
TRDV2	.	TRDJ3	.	TGTGCCTGTGAGGCGGGATCCAGCTCCTGGGACACCCGACAGATGTTTTTC	CACEAGSSSWDTRQMFF
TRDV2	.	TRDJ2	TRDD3	TGTGCCTGTGACAGTACTGGGGGATACGCAGCACAACTCTTCTTT	CACDSTGGYAAQLFF
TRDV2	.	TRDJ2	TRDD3	TGTGCCTGTGCCTTGGGGGATACGGGCTGGATGACAGCACAACTCTTCTTT	CACALGDTGWMTAQLFF
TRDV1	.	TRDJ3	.	TGTGCTCTTGGGGCCATTCCTCCGTGGTTCTCCTGGGACACCCGACAGATGTTTTTC	CALGAIPPWFSWDTRQMFF
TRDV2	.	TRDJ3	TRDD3	TGTGCCTGTGACACGAGGACTGGGGGCTTCAGCTCCTGGGACACCCGACAGATGTTTTTC	CACDTRTGGFSSWDTRQMFF
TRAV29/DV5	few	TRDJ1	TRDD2	TGTGCAGCCGCCCCCTTCCCAGCCCGGTTCCTACGGGGTAAACTCACCTTT	CAAAPFPARFLRGKLTF
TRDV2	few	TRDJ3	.	TGTGCCTGTGACAAGCGCTGGGGAGGGGACTGGGACACCCGACAGATGTTTTTC	CACDKRWGGDWDTRQMFF
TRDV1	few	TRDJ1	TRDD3	TGTGCTCTTGGGGAAACAGGTCCCACTGGGGGATACACCGATAAACTCATCTTT	CALGETGPTGGYTDKLIF
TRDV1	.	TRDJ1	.	TGTGCTCTTGGGGGCCCCGCAGCGCGGCCTTCCTACAACACTGGGGGTCCTATTACCGATAAACTCATCTTT	CALGGPAARPSYNTGGPITDKLIF
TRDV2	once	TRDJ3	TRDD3	TGTGCCTGTGACACCGTCCTGGGGGATATCTCCTTGGACACCCGACAGATGTTTTTC	CACDTVLGDISLDTRQMFF
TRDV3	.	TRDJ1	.	TGTGCCTCCCCCATTCCATCAGATAACCTCATCTTT	CASPIPSDNLIF
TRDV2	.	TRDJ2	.	TGTGCCTGTGACACCGGTTGCCACTCCCTACAGTCTTTGACAGCACACCTCTTCTTT	CACDTGCHSLQSLTAHLFF
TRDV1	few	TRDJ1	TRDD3	TGTGCTCTTGGGGAACCTCCTGGGGATACGCGTTACCCGTTGACCGATAAACTCATCTTT	CALGEPPGDTRYPLTDKLIF
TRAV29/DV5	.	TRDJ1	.	TGTGCAGCAGCGTTAGGTAAGATTCCCCGGGCCCCAGGATCCTATAAACTCATCTTT	CAAALGKIPRAPGSYKLIF
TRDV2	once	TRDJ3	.	TGTGCCTGTGACGTGTACTGGGCGATCCTAAGCTCCTGTGACACCCGACAGATGTTTTTC	CACDVYWAILSSCDTRQMFF
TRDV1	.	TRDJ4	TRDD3	TGTGCTCTTGGGGAACGGGTTGCGAGGCCAGATTGGGGATACGCGGGACCCCTGATCTTT	CALGERVARPDWGYAGPLIF
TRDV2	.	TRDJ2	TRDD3	TGTGCCTGTGACCCTATACTGGGGGATACGCAGACAGCACAACTCTTCTTT	CACDPILGDTQTAQLFF
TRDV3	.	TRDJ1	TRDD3	TGTGCCTTTTCCCCACACGATCAATTACTGGGGGATCACACCGATAAACTCATCTTT	CAFSPHDQLLGDHTDKLIF
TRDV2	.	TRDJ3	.	TGTGCCTGTGACACTATCCTTAACTCCTGGGACACCCGACAGATGTTTTTC	CACDTILNSWDTRQMFF
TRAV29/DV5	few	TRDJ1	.	TGTGCAGCAAGAAATTTTGGGGACGTGGGGACCCCCTATGGGGCTGATAAACTCATCTTT	CAARNFGDVGTPYGADKLIF
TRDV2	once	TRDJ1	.	TGTGCCTGTGTTGGGGCCTGGGAGACGTATACCGATAAACTCATCTTT	CACVGAWETYTDKLIF
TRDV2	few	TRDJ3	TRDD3	TGTGCCTGTGACATGGTACTGGGGGACACCTCCTGGGACACCCGACAGATGTTTTTC	CACDMVLGDTSWDTRQMFF
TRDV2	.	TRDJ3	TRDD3	TGTGCCTATGACAGGGCCCGGGTACTGGGGGATACCCTAAGCTCCTGGGACACCCGACAGATGTTTTTC	CAYDRARVLGDTLSSWDTRQMFF
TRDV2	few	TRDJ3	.	TGTGCCTGTGACGGAACCTGGGGTTCGAGCTCCTGGGACACCCGACAGATGTTTTTC	CACDGTWGSSSWDTRQMFF
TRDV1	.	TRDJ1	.	TGTGCTCTTGGGGCCAGGCTGACTCCTACAGTACACCTACCAATTTGCGATAAACTCATCTTT	CALGARLTPTVHLPICDKLIF
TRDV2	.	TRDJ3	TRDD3	TGTGCCTGTGACTCCCTCTGTACTGGGGTGTACTGCTCCTGGGACACCCGACAGATGTTTTTC	CACDSLCTGVYCSWDTRQMFF
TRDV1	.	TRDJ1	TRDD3	TGTGCTCTTGGGGAAGGGAAAGACGGGCGACCTGGTCTGGGGGCCCCTCTCGACACCGATAAACTCATCTTT	CALGEGKDGRPGLGAPLDTDKLIF
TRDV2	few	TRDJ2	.	TGTGCCTGTGACACCGTAGGAGGGGTTACAGCACAACTCTTCTTT	CACDTVGGVTAQLFF
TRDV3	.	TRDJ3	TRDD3	TGTGCCTTTAAGTCTGGGGGTTCCCCCTGGGACACCCGACAGATGTTTTTC	CAFKSGGSPWDTRQMFF
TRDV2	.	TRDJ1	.	TGTGCCTGTGACACACCCCCAACCGGGGGAGTGGTGGACGAAGCCGATAAACTCATCTTT	CACDTPPTGGVVDEADKLIF
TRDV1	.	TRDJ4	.	TGTGCTCTTGGGGAACTAGCCCCACCGCGAATTGAGGAGAGACCCCTGATCTTT	CALGELAPPRIEERPLIF
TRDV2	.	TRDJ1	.	TGTGCCTGTGACAGGAGAGTACGGATACTGCCCCTCGCCGATAAACTCATCTTT	CACDRRVRILPLADKLIF
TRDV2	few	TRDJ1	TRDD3	TGTGCCTGTGACACCGCCTTACTGGGGATACATGATAAACTCATCTTT	CACDTALLGIHDKLIF
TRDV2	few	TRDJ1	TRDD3	TGTGCCTGTGCCCACAACCGTCGGCTACTGGGGATATCCACGTTCACCGATAAACTCATCTTT	CACAHNRRLLGISTFTDKLIF
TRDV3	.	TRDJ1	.	TGTGCCTTCCCTTGGAAAAGAGGTACGCGTTGGACCGATAAACTCATCTTT	CAFPWKRGTRWTDKLIF
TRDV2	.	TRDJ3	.	TGTGCCTGTGACACCGGGTGGGGCGCGGCCTGGGACACCCGACAGATGTTTTTC	CACDTGWGAAWDTRQMFF
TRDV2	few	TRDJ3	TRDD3	TGTGCCTGCGACTATCTGGGGGATAATGGATGGGACACCCGACAGATGTTTTTC	CACDYLGDNGWDTRQMFF
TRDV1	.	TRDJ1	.	TGTGCTCTTGGGGAATTAAGTAGGTCCTACGGGTTCATACTGGGGAACACCGATAAACTCATCTTT	CALGELSRSYGFILGNTDKLIF
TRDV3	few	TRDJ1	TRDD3	TGTGCCTCCGTTATTAGATTCCAGCTGGGGGGATACGGTGGAGATAAACTCATCTTT	CASVIRFQLGGYGGDKLIF
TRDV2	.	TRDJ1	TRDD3	TGTGCCTGTGACACCGGGGGATACAAGACGTACACCGATAAACTCATCTTT	CACDTGGYKTYTDKLIF
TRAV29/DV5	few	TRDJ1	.	TGTGCAGCAAACAACCCCTTCCCGTGGAAGCTAAGGAGGGACACCGATAAACTCATCTTT	CAANNPFPWKLRRDTDKLIF
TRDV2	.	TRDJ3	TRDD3	TGTGCCTGTGACACCGTCACTGGGGGATACCCGTACACCCGACAGATGTTTTTC	CACDTVTGGYPYTRQMFF
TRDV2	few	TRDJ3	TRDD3	TGTGCCTGTGACACGGTTACTGGGGCAAAGGACCGGGACACCCGACAGATGTTTTTC	CACDTVTGAKDRDTRQMFF
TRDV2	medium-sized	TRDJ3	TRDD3	TGTGCCTGTGACACTGGGGGATACAGCTCCTGGGACACCCGACAGATGTTTTTC	CACDTGGYSSWDTRQMFF
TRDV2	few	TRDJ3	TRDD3	TGTGCCTGTGACAAAGTACTGGGGGATACGTCCTGGGACACCCGACAGATGTTTTTC	CACDKVLGDTSWDTRQMFF
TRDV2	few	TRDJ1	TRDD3	TGTGCCTGTGACGGTCGCTGGGGGATCGCCGATAAACTCATCTTT	CACDGRWGIADKLIF
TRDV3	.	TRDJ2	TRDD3	TGTGCTTCCTACTGGGGGATGACAGCAAAACTCTTCTTT	CASYWGMTAKLFF